These 21 T cell receptor beta chains came from one sample sequenced in a study of type 1 regulatory T cells. From the reads, TCRdb called clonotypes with MiXCR, one entry per CDR3 protein. The data hold 88,000 or so distinct CDR3 sequences, with about a third observed a single time. The sequencing sample was made of CD4+ T cells, either the whole sample or a sorted fraction (not recorded which). These receptor sequences come from a human donor in good health.

The chain carries TRBV5-4 and TRBJ2-1; TRBD2 aligns across 12 bases. Germline V gives CDR1 SGHNT, CDR2 YYREEE (reference sequence). Unmatched junction bases numbered 12, after V lost 2 bases and J lost 0 bases. The CDR3 has 20 amino acids. The CDR3 reads CASSFGGGLAGLHSYNEQFF. CDR3 nucleotides: TGTGCCAGCAGCTTTGGTGGGGGACTAGCGGGTTTACACTCCTACAATGAGCAGTTCTTC.

V gene TRBV11-1 combines with J gene TRBJ2-1; TRBD2 matches 9 bases. The V and J ends lost 5 bases and 2 bases, in that order; junction bases with no gene match: 7. The CDR3 is 16 amino acids. From germline, CDR1 is SGHAT and CDR2 FQDESV (reference sequence). In DNA form, the CDR3 reads TGTGCCAGCAGCACATTAGCGGGAGAACCCTACAATGAGCAGTTCTTC. It specifies CASSTLAGEPYNEQFF.

The V and J genes are TRBV24-1 and TRBJ2-7, with 7 bases fitting TRBD1. This CDR3 spans 15 amino acids. Germline loops: CDR1 KGHDR, CDR2 SFDVKD. The J segment lost 0 bases and the V segment lost 2 bases, leaving 3 bases of the junction unmatched. The CDR3 region is CATSDSTGPSYEQYF. As DNA, the CDR3 is TGTGCCACCAGTGATTCGACAGGGCCCTCCTACGAGCAGTACTTC.

This clonotype was observed a few times. V is TRBV9 and J is TRBJ2-7; 9 bases map to TRBD1. The CDR3 covers 14 residues. Germline CDR1 and CDR2: SGDLS and YYNGEE. The V gene end was trimmed by 4 bases and the J gene end by 5 bases; junction bases not matched to a gene: 7. This CDR3 is CASSSWDRAHEQYF. CDR3 nucleotide sequence: TGTGCCAGCAGCTCCTGGGACAGGGCACACGAGCAGTACTTC.

This chain connects TRBV4-1 to TRBJ2-1, with TRBD2 identical over 11 bases. J gave up 7 bases and V 5 bases, and 25 bases lay outside the gene matches. The CDR3 contains 21 residues. Germline V gives CDR1 MGHRA, CDR2 YSYEKL. CDR3 sequence reads: CASSNPSVVAGGGSLGNEQFF. The CDR3 nucleotides read TGCGCCAGCAGCAATCCTAGCGTGGTAGCGGGAGGGGGGTCGCTAGGTAATGAGCAGTTCTTC.

This clonotype has more than one count but fewer than ten. The V call is TRBV28, the J call TRBJ2-7, with TRBD1 identical over 10 bases. Germline V gene lookup returns CDR1 MDHEN and CDR2 SYDVKM. With V trimmed by 4 bases and J by 2 bases, 5 bases remained unmatched. The CDR3 has 15 amino acids. In DNA, the CDR3 is TGTGCCAGCAGTTACCGGGACAGGGGAGCCTACGAGCAGTACTTC. Translation gives CASSYRDRGAYEQYF.

The V and J genes are TRBV27 and TRBJ2-2; TRBD2 aligns across 9 bases. The length of the CDR3 is 18 residues. CDR1 and CDR2 (germline): MNHEY, SMNVEV (reference sequence). V dropped 7 bases and J dropped 4; count of bases not matched to a gene: 16. CDR3: CASNPLGLAGRVTGELFF. DNA for the CDR3: TGTGCCAGCAATCCCCTGGGGCTAGCGGGACGGGTCACCGGGGAGCTGTTTTTT.

The chain recombines TRBV5-1 with TRBJ1-3, with a tentative D call TRBD1 (5 bases). Trimming took 0 bases from V and 0 from J, leaving 13 bases between them. CDR1 is SGHRS, CDR2 YFSETQ, per germline. CDR3 length equals 17 residues. CDR3 residues: CASSLEGRINSGNTIYF. The CDR3 bases are TGCGCCAGCAGCTTGGAGGGACGGATAAACTCTGGAAACACCATATATTTT.

The V and J genes are TRBV5-1 and TRBJ2-2; maybe TRBD1 (6 bases). Trimming cost V 5 bases and J 7 bases, with 18 bases left between them. The CDR3 totals 15 residues. CDR1 and CDR2 (germline): SGHRS, YFSETQ. The CDR3 DNA reads TGCGCCAGCAGAACCGGGACAAATATGAACGGGGAGCTGTTTTTT. Translation: CASRTGTNMNGELFF.

This clonotype turned up a few times. The V call is TRBV10-3, the J call TRBJ1-1; D remains unclear. Germline CDR1 and CDR2: ENHRY and SYGVKD. V lost 0 bases and J lost 5, with 13 bases in between. This CDR3 is 15 amino acids long. CDR3: CAISESSLGETEAFF. CDR3 nucleotides: TGTGCCATCAGTGAGTCGAGCCTAGGAGAAACTGAAGCTTTCTTT.

Only a few counts were recorded for this clonotype. J is TRBJ2-3 and V is TRBV20-1; the match to TRBD2 covers 9 bases. This CDR3 comprises 14 residues. Germline V gene sequence: CDR1 DFQATT, CDR2 SNEGSKA (reference sequence). Trimming took 0 bases from V and 6 from J; bases not matched to a gene: 4. This chain's CDR3 is CSARDSGSTDTQYF. CDR3 sequence (DNA): TGCAGTGCTAGAGATAGCGGGAGTACTGATACGCAGTATTTT.

The chain recombines TRBV7-9 with TRBJ2-1; 12 nucleotides match TRBD2. The CDR3 sequence is 15 residues long. Germline V gene sequence: CDR1 SEHNR, CDR2 FQNEAQ (reference sequence). The J segment lost 10 bases and the V segment lost 1 base, leaving 5 bases of the junction unmatched. DNA for the CDR3: TGTGCCAGCAGCTTAGGTTCTCTAGCGGGAGGGGAGCAGTTCTTC. Translated: CASSLGSLAGGEQFF. The complete variable domain, with remaining parts taken from reference TRBV7-9 and TRBJ2-1, reads DTGVSQNPRHKITKRGQNVTFRCDPISEHNRLYWYRQTLGQGPEFLTYFQNEAQLEKSRLLSDRFSAERPKGSFSTLEIQRTEQGDSAMYLCASSLGSLAGGEQFFGPGTRLTVL.

V usage is TRBV20-1 and J usage is TRBJ2-7; the match to TRBD2 covers 8 bases. The length of the CDR3 is 15 residues. Germline V gene lookup returns CDR1 DFQATT and CDR2 SNEGSKA (reference sequence). The V and J ends lost 0 bases and 5 bases, in that order; junction bases with no gene match: 9. CDR3 amino acids: CSARDGSGSPHEQYF. For the CDR3, the DNA is TGCAGTGCTAGAGATGGGAGCGGGAGTCCCCACGAGCAGTACTTC.

The V gene is TRBV7-9, the J gene TRBJ2-7, with D tentatively TRBD2 (5 bases). This CDR3 is built from 16 residues. Trimming took off 6 bases at V and 0 bases at J, with 18 bases between the two ends. CDR1 and CDR2 (germline): SEHNR, FQNEAQ (reference sequence). The CDR3 spells CASRSGRVGSSYEQYF. The CDR3 DNA sequence: TGTGCCAGCAGATCCGGACGGGTGGGGAGCTCCTACGAGCAGTACTTC.

The table lists this clonotype with a few counts. The rearrangement joins TRBV12-5 to TRBJ2-2; 7 positions match TRBD1. Germline V lookup: CDR1 LGHNT, CDR2 FRNRAP. The CDR3 extends over 17 amino acids. Trimming cost V 5 bases and J 4 bases; bases outside gene matches: 13. The CDR3 protein is CASGPILQGSVTGELFF. In DNA, the CDR3 is TGTGCTAGTGGTCCTATCTTACAGGGGTCGGTCACCGGGGAGCTGTTTTTT.

The V call is TRBV5-1, the J call TRBJ2-1; TRBD2 might be the D (6 bases). This CDR3 contains 16 residues. V was cut by 0 bases and J by 4 bases, with 14 bases left in between. Germline loops: CDR1 SGHRS, CDR2 YFSETQ. CDR3 amino acids: CASSLEVAAIYNEQFF. For the CDR3, the DNA is TGCGCCAGCAGCTTGGAGGTAGCGGCTATTTACAATGAGCAGTTCTTC.

This clonotype has just a few counts. V gene TRBV24-1 combines with J gene TRBJ2-1, with D hard to call. With 6 bases removed from V and 6 bases from J, the gap between germline ends came to 8 bases. Per the germline V gene, CDR1 is KGHDR and CDR2 is SFDVKD. This CDR3 contains 12 residues. CDR3 in amino acids: CATSSRGNEQFF. DNA of the CDR3: TGTGCCACCAGTAGCAGAGGCAATGAGCAGTTCTTC.

The V and J genes are TRBV5-1 and TRBJ1-1; D call uncertain. CDR1 and CDR2 from the germline V gene are SGHRS and YFSETQ. With 4 bases removed from V and 5 bases from J, the gap between germline ends came to 12 bases. The CDR3 runs to 13 residues. The CDR3 reads CASSTLSETEAFF. The DNA of the CDR3 is TGCGCCAGCAGCACCCTGTCCGAGACTGAAGCTTTCTTT. Drawing the rest from reference TRBV5-1 and TRBJ1-1, the complete variable domain is KAGVTQTPRYLIKTRGQQVTLSCSPISGHRSVSWYQQTPGQGLQFLFEYFSETQRNKGNFPGRFSGRQFSNSRSEMNVSTLELGDSALYLCASSTLSETEAFFGQGTRLTVV.

J is TRBJ1-5 and V is TRBV24-1; D is undetermined. Germline V lookup: CDR1 KGHDR, CDR2 SFDVKD. The CDR3 contains 16 residues. Trimming shortened V by 2 bases and J by 7 bases, and 17 bases separated the two germline ends. The CDR3 sequence is CATSDSGPGRGQPQHF. The CDR3 DNA reads as TGTGCCACCAGTGATTCAGGTCCGGGCAGAGGACAGCCCCAGCATTTT.

This clonotype has only a few counts. This chain connects TRBV5-1 to TRBJ2-3; 7 bases fit TRBD2. Germline lookup yields CDR1 SGHRS and CDR2 YFSETQ. V lost 7 bases to trimming and J lost 4 bases; unmatched junction nucleotides: 9. The CDR3 covers 14 residues. The CDR3 loop reads CASLHTSAADTQYF. The CDR3, as DNA: TGCGCCAGCCTACATACTAGCGCGGCAGATACGCAGTATTTT.

The CDR3 DNA reads TGTGCCAGCAGTAAGAACAGGGCTGGGGCCAACGTCCTGACTTTC. Its translation: CASSKNRAGANVLTF. The chain is built from TRBV3-1 and TRBJ2-6, with a tentative D call TRBD1 (6 bases). The germline V and J ends were trimmed by 6 bases and 2 bases, with 11 bases remaining between them. Germline CDR1 reads LGHDT; CDR2 reads YNNKEL (reference sequence). This CDR3 region has 15 residues.